Here is one T cell receptor beta chain with its context. The source of the sample is a study of cytomegalovirus exposure and HLA in healthy donors. The primer mix had 60 Vbeta and 13 Jbeta primers. Data came from immunoSEQ multiplex PCR; TCRdb stores just in-frame clones and leaves some out. Of more than 100,000 clones detected, about 80% appear once; the ten largest clones hold 2.7%. Germline loops: CDR1 MGHDK, CDR2 SYGVNS. This CDR3 contains 16 residues. After removal of 3 bases from V and 3 bases from J, the junction contained 10 bases not matched to a gene. Sequenced sample: PBMCs. V gene TRBV25-1 combines with J gene TRBJ2-7, with 8 bases identical to TRBD1. The TCR originated in a woman in her thirties or forties in good health and CMV-seropositive. The CDR3 nucleotides read TGTGCCAGCAGTGAGTCGACAGGGGCCGGGTACTACGAGCAGTACTTC. It yields the protein CASSESTGAGYYEQYF.